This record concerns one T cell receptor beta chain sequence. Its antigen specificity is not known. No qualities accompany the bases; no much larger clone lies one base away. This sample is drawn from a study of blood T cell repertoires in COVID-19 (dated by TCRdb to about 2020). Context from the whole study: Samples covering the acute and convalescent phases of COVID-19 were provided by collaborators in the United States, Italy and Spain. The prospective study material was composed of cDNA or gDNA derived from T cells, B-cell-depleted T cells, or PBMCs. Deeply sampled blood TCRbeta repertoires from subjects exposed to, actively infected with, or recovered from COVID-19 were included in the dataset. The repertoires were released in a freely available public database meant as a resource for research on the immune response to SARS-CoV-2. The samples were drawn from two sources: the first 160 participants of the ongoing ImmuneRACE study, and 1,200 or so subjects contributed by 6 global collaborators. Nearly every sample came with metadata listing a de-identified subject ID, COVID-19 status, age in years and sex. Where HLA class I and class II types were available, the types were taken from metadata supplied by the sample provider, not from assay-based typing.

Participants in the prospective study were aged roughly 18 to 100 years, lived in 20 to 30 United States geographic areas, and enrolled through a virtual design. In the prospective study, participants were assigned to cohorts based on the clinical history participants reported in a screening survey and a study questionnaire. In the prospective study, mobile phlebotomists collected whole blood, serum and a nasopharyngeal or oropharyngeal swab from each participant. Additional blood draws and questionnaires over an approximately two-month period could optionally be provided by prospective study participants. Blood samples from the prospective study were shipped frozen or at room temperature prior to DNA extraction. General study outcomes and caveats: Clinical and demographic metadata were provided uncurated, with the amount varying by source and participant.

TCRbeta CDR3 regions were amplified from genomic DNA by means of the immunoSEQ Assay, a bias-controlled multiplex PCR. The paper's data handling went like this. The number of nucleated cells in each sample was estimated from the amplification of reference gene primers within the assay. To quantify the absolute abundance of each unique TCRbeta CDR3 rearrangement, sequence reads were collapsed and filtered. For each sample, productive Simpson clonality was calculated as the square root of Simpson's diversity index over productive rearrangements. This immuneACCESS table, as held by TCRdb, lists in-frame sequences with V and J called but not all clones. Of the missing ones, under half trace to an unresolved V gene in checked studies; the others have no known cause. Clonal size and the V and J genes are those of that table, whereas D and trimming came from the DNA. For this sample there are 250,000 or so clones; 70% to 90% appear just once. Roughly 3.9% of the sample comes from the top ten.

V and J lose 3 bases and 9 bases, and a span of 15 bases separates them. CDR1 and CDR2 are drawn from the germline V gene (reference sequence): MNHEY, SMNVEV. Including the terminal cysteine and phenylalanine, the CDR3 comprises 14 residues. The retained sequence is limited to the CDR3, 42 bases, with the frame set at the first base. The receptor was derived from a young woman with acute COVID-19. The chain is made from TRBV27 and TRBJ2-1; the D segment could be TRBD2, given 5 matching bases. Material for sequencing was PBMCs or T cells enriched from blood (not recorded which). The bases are TGTGCCAGCAGTTTCGGGCTAGTCGCGGGTGAGCAGTTCTTC. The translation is CASSFGLVAGEQFF.